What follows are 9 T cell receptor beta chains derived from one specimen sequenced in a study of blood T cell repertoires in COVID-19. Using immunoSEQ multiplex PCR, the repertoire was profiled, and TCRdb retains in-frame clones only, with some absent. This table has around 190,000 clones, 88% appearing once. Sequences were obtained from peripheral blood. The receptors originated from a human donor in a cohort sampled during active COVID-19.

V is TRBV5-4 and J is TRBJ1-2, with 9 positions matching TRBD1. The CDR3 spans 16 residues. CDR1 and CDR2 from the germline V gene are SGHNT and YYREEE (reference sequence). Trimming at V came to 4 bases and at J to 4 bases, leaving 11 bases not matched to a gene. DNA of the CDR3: TGTGCCAGCAGCCACAACTCACAGGGGGCGGGCTATGGCTACACCTTC. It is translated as CASSHNSQGAGYGYTF.

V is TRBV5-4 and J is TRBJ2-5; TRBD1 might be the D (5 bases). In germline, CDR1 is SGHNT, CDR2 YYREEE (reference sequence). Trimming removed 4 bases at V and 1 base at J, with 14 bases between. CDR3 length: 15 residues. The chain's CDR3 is CASSPQQGFQETQYF. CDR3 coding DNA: TGTGCCAGCAGCCCGCAGCAGGGTTTCCAAGAGACCCAGTACTTC.

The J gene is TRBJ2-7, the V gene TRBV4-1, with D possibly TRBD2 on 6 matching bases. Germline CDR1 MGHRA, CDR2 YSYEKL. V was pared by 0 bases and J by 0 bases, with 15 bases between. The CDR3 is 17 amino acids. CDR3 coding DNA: TGCGCCAGCAGCCAAGAATCTCCCTTCGGGAGCTCCTACGAGCAGTACTTC. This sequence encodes CASSQESPFGSSYEQYF.

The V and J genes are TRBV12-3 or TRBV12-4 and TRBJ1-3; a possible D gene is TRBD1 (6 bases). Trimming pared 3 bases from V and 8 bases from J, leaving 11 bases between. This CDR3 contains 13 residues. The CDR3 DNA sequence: TGTGCCAGCAGTTTTACAGGGTCGGACACCATATATTTT. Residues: CASSFTGSDTIYF.

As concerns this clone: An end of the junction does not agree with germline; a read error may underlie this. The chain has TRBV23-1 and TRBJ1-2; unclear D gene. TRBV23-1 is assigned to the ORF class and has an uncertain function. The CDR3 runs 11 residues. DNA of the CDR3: TGCGCCAGCCCCCCCCGAGGTGGCTACATCTTC. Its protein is CASPPRGGYIF.

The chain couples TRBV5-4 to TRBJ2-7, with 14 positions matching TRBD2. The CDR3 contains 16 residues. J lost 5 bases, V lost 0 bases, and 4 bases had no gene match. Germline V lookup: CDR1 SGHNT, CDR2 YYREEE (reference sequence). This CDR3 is CASSLGLAGGQNEQYF. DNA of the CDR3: TGTGCCAGCAGCTTGGGACTAGCGGGGGGGCAGAACGAGCAGTACTTC.

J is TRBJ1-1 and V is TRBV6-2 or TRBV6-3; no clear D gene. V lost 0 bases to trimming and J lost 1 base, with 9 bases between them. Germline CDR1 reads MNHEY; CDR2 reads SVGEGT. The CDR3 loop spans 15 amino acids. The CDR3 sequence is CASSYSLAGNTEAFF. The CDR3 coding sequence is TGTGCCAGCAGTTACTCCCTGGCAGGGAACACTGAAGCTTTCTTT.

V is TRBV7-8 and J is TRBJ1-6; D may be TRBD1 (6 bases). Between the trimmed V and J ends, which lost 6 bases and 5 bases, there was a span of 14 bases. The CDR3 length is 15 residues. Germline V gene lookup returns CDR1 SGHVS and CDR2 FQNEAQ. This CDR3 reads CASSWTGTNNSPLHF. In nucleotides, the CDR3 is TGTGCCAGCAGTTGGACCGGGACAAATAATTCACCCCTCCACTTT.

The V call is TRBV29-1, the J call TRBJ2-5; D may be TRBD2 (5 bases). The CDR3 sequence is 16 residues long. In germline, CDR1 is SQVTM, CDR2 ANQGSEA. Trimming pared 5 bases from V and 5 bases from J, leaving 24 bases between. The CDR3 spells CSVSGETMRPEETQYF. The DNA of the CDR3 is TGCAGCGTTTCCGGGGAGACGATGCGCCCGGAGGAGACCCAGTACTTC.